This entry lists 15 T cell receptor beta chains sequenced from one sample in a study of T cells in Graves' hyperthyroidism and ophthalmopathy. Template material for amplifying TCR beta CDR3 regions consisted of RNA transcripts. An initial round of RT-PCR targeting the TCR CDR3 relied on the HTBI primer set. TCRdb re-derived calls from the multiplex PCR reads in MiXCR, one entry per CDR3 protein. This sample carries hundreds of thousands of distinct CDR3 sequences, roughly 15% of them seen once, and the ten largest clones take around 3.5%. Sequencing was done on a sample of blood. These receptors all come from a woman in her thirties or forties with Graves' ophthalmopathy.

CDR3 bases: TGTGCCAGCAGTGAAGCATGGGGGGGCTCTGGGGCCAACGTCCTGACTTTC. It encodes CASSEAWGGSGANVLTF. This chain connects TRBV2 to TRBJ2-6; 7 bases map to TRBD2. With 0 bases clipped from V and 0 bases from J, the junction kept 2 bases outside the gene matches. Germline V lookup: CDR1 SNHLY, CDR2 FYNNEI. The CDR3 spans 17 residues.

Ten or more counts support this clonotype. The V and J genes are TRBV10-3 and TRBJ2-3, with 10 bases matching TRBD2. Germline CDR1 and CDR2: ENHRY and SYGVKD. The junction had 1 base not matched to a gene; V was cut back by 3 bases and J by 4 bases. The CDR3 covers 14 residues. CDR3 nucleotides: TGTGCCATCAGTGAAGGGACTAGCGCAGATACGCAGTATTTT. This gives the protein CAISEGTSADTQYF.

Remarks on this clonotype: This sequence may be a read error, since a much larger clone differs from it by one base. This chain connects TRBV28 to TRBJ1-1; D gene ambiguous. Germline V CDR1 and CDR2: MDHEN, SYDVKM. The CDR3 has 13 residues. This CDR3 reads CASSFVQYTEASF. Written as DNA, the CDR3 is TGTGCCAGCAGTTTTGTACAGTACACTGAAGCTTCCTTT.

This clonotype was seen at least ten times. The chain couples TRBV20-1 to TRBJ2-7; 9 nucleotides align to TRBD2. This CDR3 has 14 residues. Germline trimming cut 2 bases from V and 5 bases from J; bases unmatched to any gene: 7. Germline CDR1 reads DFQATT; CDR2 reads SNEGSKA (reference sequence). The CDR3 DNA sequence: TGCAGTGCTAGACTGGCTAGCGGGGCCGACGAGCAGTACTTC. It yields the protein CSARLASGADEQYF.

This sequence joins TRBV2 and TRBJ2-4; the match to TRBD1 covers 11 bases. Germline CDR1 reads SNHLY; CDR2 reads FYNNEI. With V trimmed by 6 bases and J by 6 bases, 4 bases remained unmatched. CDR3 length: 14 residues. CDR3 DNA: TGTGCCAGCAGAGGACAGGGGGCGGGAAACATTCAGTACTTC. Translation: CASRGQGAGNIQYF.

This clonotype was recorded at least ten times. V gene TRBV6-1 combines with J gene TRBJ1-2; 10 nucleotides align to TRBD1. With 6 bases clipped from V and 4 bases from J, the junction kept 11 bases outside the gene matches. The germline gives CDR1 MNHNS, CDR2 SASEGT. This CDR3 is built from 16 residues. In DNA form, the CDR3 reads TGTGCCAGCAGGGGACAGGGGCTGTTTCTCCCCTATGGCTACACCTTC. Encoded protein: CASRGQGLFLPYGYTF.

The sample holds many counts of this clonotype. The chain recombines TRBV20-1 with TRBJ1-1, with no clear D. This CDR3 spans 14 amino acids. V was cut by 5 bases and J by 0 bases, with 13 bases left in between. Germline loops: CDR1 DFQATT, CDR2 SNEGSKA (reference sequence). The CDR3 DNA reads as TGCAGTGCTGCCGTTGGAGACATGAACACTGAAGCTTTCTTT. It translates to CSAAVGDMNTEAFF.

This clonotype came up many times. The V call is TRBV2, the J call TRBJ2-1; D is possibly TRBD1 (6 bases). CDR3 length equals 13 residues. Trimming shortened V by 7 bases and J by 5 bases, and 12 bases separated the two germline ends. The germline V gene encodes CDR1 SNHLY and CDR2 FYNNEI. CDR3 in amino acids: CASKRTVDNEQFF. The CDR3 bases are TGTGCCAGCAAACGGACAGTGGACAATGAGCAGTTCTTC.

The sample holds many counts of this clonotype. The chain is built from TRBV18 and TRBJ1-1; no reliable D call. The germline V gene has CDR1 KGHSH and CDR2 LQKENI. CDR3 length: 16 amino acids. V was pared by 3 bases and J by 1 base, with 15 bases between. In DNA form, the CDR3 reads TGTGCCAGCTCACCTGGCAATAGATTTTCGAACACTGAAGCTTTCTTT. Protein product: CASSPGNRFSNTEAFF.

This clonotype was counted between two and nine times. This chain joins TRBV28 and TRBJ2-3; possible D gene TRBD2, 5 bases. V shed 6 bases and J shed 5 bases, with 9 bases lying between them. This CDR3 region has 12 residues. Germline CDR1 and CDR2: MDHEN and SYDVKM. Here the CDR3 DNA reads TGTGCCAGCAGGGAGGATCAAGATACGCAGTATTTT. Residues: CASREDQDTQYF.

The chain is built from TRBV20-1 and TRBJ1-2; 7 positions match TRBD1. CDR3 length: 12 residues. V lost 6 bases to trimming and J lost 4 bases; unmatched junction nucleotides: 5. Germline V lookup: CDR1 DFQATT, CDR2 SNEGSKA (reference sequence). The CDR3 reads CSAPPGGYGYTF. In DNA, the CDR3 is TGCAGTGCCCCACCAGGGGGCTATGGCTACACCTTC.

The CDR3 here is CASSQGGGSTKLAFF. The CDR3 DNA sequence: TGTGCCAGCAGCCAAGGTGGGGGGTCGACGAAATTGGCTTTCTTT. V and J are TRBV3-1 and TRBJ1-1, with D perhaps matching TRBD1 (5 bases). There are 15 residues in the CDR3. Germline V CDR1 and CDR2: LGHDT, YNNKEL (reference sequence). V was pared by 1 base and J by 11 bases, with 20 bases between.

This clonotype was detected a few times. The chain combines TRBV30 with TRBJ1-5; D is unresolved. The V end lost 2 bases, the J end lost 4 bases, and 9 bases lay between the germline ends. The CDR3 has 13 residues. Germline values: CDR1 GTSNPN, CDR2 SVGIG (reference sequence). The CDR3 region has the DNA TGTGCCTGGAGTCCTCAGGAAAATCAGCCCCAGCATTTT. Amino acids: CAWSPQENQPQHF.

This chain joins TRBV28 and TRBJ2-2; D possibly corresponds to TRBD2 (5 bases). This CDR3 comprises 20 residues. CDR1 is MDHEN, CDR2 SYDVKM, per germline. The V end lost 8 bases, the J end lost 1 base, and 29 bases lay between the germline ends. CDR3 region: CASFSLVLSIPGENTGELFF. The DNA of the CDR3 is TGTGCCAGCTTCTCACTAGTTCTTTCGATTCCCGGGGAGAACACCGGGGAGCTGTTTTTT. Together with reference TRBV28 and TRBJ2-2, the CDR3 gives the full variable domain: DVKVTQSSRYLVKRTGEKVFLECVQDMDHENMFWYRQDPGLGLRLIYFSYDVKMKEKGDIPEGYSVSREKKERFSLILESASTNQTSMYLCASFSLVLSIPGENTGELFFGEGSRLTVL.

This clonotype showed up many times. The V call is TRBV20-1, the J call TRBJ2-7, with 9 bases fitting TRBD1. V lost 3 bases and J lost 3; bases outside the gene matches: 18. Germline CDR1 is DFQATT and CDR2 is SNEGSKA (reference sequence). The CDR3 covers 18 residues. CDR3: CSASASGTGSVSVYEQYF. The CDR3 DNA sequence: TGCAGTGCTAGTGCCTCCGGGACAGGGTCGGTCTCCGTCTACGAGCAGTACTTC.